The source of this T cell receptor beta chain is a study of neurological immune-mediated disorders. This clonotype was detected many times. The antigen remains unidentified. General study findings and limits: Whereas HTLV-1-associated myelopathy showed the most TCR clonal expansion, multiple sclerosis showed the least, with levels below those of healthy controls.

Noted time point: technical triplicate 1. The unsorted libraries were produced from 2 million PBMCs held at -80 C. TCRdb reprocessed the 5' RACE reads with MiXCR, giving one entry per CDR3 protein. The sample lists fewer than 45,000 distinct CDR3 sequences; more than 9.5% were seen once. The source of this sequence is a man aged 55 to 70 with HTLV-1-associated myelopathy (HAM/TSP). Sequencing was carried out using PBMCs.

The DNA of the CDR3 is TGCAGTGGGCGGAACACCGGGGAGCTGTTTTTT. Translating it yields CSGRNTGELFF. The V and J genes are TRBV20-1 and TRBJ2-2; D ambiguous. Trimming took 7 bases from V and 1 from J, leaving 4 bases between them. The CDR3 runs to 11 residues. CDR1 and CDR2 from the germline V gene are DFQATT and SNEGSKA (reference sequence).